This T cell receptor (beta chain) is drawn from a study of cytomegalovirus exposure and HLA in healthy donors (dated 2017 in TCRdb). For the study in its entirety: The 670 or so repertoires of the first cohort and the roughly 120 validation repertoires were produced on the same platform, according to a later analysis. To predict cytomegalovirus infection status, the study combined high-throughput TCR immunosequencing, statistical association of individual TCRs with disease status, and machine learning. In addition to the first cohort of hundreds of subjects, a separate validation cohort of 120 different subjects was used. The study aimed to test whether cataloging public T cell receptors could reveal signatures of past pathogen exposure. General findings and caveats noted by the study authors: The authors suggested that the approach could potentially be extended to other disease states and immunological phenotypes. Subsequent analysis determined that TCRs grouped into clusters in the first cohort also showed a tendency toward co-occurrence across the 130 or so validation repertoires, and 94% of cluster scores exceeded 0. All 130 or so repertoires were used to score co-occurrence in the validation cohort in a later analysis, because that analysis had no HLA typing for the cohort. The study listed 164 TCR beta chains as associated with cytomegalovirus. In vitro tests confirmed that a few of the cytomegalovirus-associated TCR beta chains recognize cytomegalovirus antigens. The classifier was reported to diagnose cytomegalovirus status with high specificity and sensitivity in both the original and validation cohorts. While some public TCRs were present in many individuals, most TCR sequences turned up only very rarely across donors.

The donors were included in the validation cohort of approximately 130 subjects, a group kept apart from the roughly 700-subject first cohort. The junction shows trimming of 4 bases on V and 2 bases on J, and the gene matches do not reach 13 bases of it. CDR1 and CDR2 (SGDLS, YYNGEE) derive from the germline V gene. The CDR3 contains 18 residues, cysteine and phenylalanine counted. The kept DNA is CDR3 alone, 54 bases in frame from the first base. Libraries were prepared through the immunoSEQ multiplex PCR assay. Per the source publication's procedure: A statistical classification framework was built for diagnosing cytomegalovirus status from the catalog of TCR beta chain sequences. Imported from immuneACCESS, the table was reduced by TCRdb to in-frame sequences with V and J called. These copies leave out some clones; in studies compared against another copy, an unresolved V gene accounts for under half, and the cause of the remainder is not known. V, J and clone size are taken as reported in that table, and D and trimming were inferred from the DNA itself. Within this sample are a few hundred thousand clones, with almost 90% of them counted one time only. About 0.36% of the sample is taken by the ten largest.

On this clone itself: What this receptor recognizes is not known. One base away there is no much larger clone; base qualities are not given.

This chain joins TRBV9 to TRBJ1-3, with 9 bases matching TRBD1. Source material: PBMCs. This sequence originates from a woman in her late teens or twenties in good health and CMV-seronegative. The CDR3 reads as follows: CASSPGTGPSLTGNTIYF. The DNA sequence is TGTGCCAGCAGCCCCGGGACAGGGCCCTCTTTAACTGGAAACACCATATATTTT.